The sequence of this T cell receptor beta chain was determined in a study of kidney transplant recipient with SARS-CoV-2 infection. The V end was cut by 0 bases, the J end by 4 bases, with 21 bases between. Germline CDR1 reads MGHRA; CDR2 reads YSYEKL. CDR3 length: 18 amino acids. TCRdb re-called the reads through MiXCR, storing one row per CDR3 protein. The profile shows 200,000 to 300,000 distinct CDR3 sequences, roughly 26% of them singletons. With regard to this clonotype: Since a much larger clone is just one base distant, this may be a read error. The CDR3 end shows no conserved phenylalanine or tryptophan, and so a read error is likely.

The TCR originated in a male patient aged 25-45 years who had COVID-19 and was a kidney transplant recipient. Certain T cells may be donor cells from the graft. The rearrangement uses TRBV4-1 and TRBJ1-2; D is undetermined. Sequenced material: a blood sample, taken at baseline and between days 110 and 120 from a kidney transplant recipient. CDR3 loop: CASSQDGIQREVRYGYTL. In DNA form, the CDR3 reads TGCGCCAGCAGCCAAGATGGGATACAAAGGGAGGTTCGCTATGGCTACACCCTC.